This entry describes one TCR beta chain. Its antigen is unidentified. The CDR3 length is 15 residues. The germline CDR1 and CDR2 sequences are SEHNR and FQNEAQ (reference sequence). V was shortened by 3 bases and J by 5 bases, with 11 bases between the two germline ends. These data originate in a study of OX40 agonist ivuxolimab in advanced cancers. Whole-study results and caveats: What antigens the expanded peripheral T cells recognized was never established.

The table came from immunoSEQ multiplex PCR; TCRdb's copy has only in-frame clones and leaves some out. This sample carries about 46,000 clones, roughly 90% of them seen once, and the ten largest clones take about 12%. This clonotype was sampled from an adult with an advanced solid tumor such as melanoma, head and neck, liver or kidney cancer. The rearrangement joins TRBV7-9 to TRBJ1-6; no definite D call. The specimen comprised CD4+ or CD8+ T cells sorted from blood, sampled in a trial of the OX40 agonist ivuxolimab. CDR3 loop: CASSLWGGDNSPLHF. Written as DNA, the CDR3 is TGTGCCAGCAGCTTGTGGGGTGGGGATAATTCACCCCTCCACTTT.